Many counts were recorded for the clone carrying this T cell receptor (beta chain). As yet, its antigen is unknown. This sample was taken from a study of T cells in Graves' hyperthyroidism and ophthalmopathy. Study-wide points: Appearing also in blood were most of the thyroid clonotypes expanded above 0.001. Median prediction lead before ophthalmopathy onset was 5 to 7 months with the model.

Researchers took RNA transcripts and amplified the TCR beta CDR3 regions from them. RT-PCR in the first round (using the HTBI primer set) targeted the TCR CDR3. MiXCR, run by TCRdb on the multiplex PCR reads, gives a single entry per CDR3 protein. The data hold under 300,000 distinct CDR3 sequences, with roughly 15% observed a single time. Sequenced: blood. The origin of this receptor is a woman aged 30 to 39 with Graves' hyperthyroidism that later progressed to Graves' ophthalmopathy.

This CDR3 reads CASSNGRKGYEQYF. The CDR3 bases are TGTGCCAGCTCTAATGGTAGGAAGGGGTACGAGCAGTACTTC. J is TRBJ2-7 and V is TRBV27, with D possibly being TRBD1 (5 bases). Trimming pared 8 bases from V and 4 bases from J, leaving 18 bases between. There are 14 residues in the CDR3. CDR1 is MNHEY, CDR2 SMNVEV, per germline (reference sequence).